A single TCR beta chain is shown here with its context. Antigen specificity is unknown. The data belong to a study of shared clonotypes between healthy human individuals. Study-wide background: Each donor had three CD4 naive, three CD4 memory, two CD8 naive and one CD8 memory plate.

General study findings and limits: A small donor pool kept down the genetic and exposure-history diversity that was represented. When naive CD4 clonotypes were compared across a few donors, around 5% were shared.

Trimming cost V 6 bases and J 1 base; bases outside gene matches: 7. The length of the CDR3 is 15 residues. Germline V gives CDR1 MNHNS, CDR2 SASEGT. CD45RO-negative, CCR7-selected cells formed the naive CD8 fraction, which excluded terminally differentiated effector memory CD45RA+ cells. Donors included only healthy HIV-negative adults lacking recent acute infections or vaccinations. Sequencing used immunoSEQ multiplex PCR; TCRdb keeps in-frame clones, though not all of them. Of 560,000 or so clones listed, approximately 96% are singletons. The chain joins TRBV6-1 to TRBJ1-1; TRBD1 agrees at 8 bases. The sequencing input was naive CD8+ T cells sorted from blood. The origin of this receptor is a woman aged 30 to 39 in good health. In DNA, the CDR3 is TGTGCCAGCAGCAACCCCGGGACAGGGAACACTGAAGCTTTCTTT. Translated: CASSNPGTGNTEAFF.